This T cell receptor (beta chain) was identified during a study of Tregs in tolerant kidney transplant recipients. Study information: Mixed chimerism was transient after nonmyeloablative marrow transplants from related graft donors.

Sequenced by immunoSEQ multiplex PCR; TCRdb stores in-frame clones only, minus some. The repertoire consists of approximately 100,000 clones, with 93% occurring once and the leading ten covering around 0.45%. The trim removed 0 bases at V and 2 bases at J, leaving 10 bases unmatched. CDR1 and CDR2 (germline): LGHNA, YNFKEQ. The CDR3 is 18 residues long. Unstimulated regulatory T cells (CD4+CD25+CD127-), CD4+CD25- non-regulatory cells, CD4 and CD8 cells were FACS-sorted from thawed PBMCs. Here the sequenced sample was CD4+ T cells from blood, taken before the transplant. The source is a human donor who received a combined kidney and bone marrow transplant. This chain connects TRBV4-2 to TRBJ2-1; 7 bases agree with TRBD1. CDR3 protein: CASSQDGSPGGPYNEQFF. In DNA form, the CDR3 reads TGTGCCAGCAGCCAAGATGGTTCCCCAGGGGGTCCCTACAATGAGCAGTTCTTC.